In this sample, the clone carrying this T cell receptor (beta chain) turned up a few times. Its antigen is as yet unknown. V trimming: 4 bases; J trimming: 2 bases; junction bases outside the gene matches: 8. The CDR3 extends over 16 amino acids. Germline V lookup: CDR1 LGHNA, CDR2 YNFKEQ. The sample originates from a study of CD8+ T cells in alopecia areata. About the research overall: The drug, oral tofacitinib, was given to treated patients at 5 to 10 mg twice daily.

RNA, once extracted, was reverse transcribed into cDNA for use as the sequencing template. Clones were read by immunoSEQ multiplex PCR, and TCRdb kept only the in-frame ones, dropping some. The data contain 150,000 to 200,000 clones, just under 60% of them singletons. Notes on the study in general: Sequence data from scalp samples additionally include resident alphabeta T cells of normal skin. Greater clonality was observed in lesional scalp samples, especially alopecia totalis/universalis, versus normal scalp.

The material sequenced was CD4+ T cells sorted from blood, taken at week 0. V gene TRBV4-2 combines with J gene TRBJ2-5; 9 positions match TRBD2. The source is a human donor with alopecia areata. In DNA, the CDR3 is TGTGCCAGCAGCCCGCTCGAGCGGGGGGATCAAGAGACCCAGTACTTC. Encoded protein: CASSPLERGDQETQYF.